This record covers a single T cell receptor (beta chain). Authors' processing steps: Amplification from reference gene primers served as the basis for estimated nucleated cell counts. Data came from immunoSEQ multiplex PCR; TCRdb stores just in-frame clones and leaves some out. The D gene and trimming were derived from the DNA, and the V and J assignments and clone size from that table. The sample has roughly 87,000 clones, roughly 86% seen once; the top ten hold 25%. V lost 3 bases to trimming and J lost 8 bases; unmatched junction nucleotides: 8. The CDR3 sequence is 14 residues long. Germline assignment: CDR1 MNHNS and CDR2 SASEGT. The data were obtained in a study of blood T cell repertoires in COVID-19. Overall study: Researchers got acute and convalescent COVID-19 samples from the United States, Italy and Spain. T cells, B-cell-depleted T cells, or PBMCs provided the cDNA or gDNA that served as material.

Source material: peripheral blood. This chain connects TRBV6-1 to TRBJ1-2; 8 nucleotides align to TRBD1. The TCR was taken from a human donor in a cohort sampled during active COVID-19. The CDR3 DNA sequence: TGTGCCAGCAGTGAGATGACAGGGGTAGGAGGCTACACCTTC. Translated: CASSEMTGVGGYTF.